The 4 T cell receptor beta chains below come from one sample, sequenced in a study of T cell responses to AZD1222 COVID-19 vaccine. TCRdb's table, derived via immunoSEQ multiplex PCR, lists solely in-frame clones and lacks some. The data hold roughly 120,000 clones, with 87% observed a single time. The sample consisted of peripheral blood, taken on day 0 of AZD1222 vaccination. The receptors were sampled from an adult in good health.

The chain joins TRBV9 to TRBJ1-6; D is ambiguous. V gave up 0 bases and J gave up 10 bases, with 11 bases separating them. CDR1 and CDR2 (germline): SGDLS, YYNGEE. This CDR3 has 14 amino acids. This CDR3 reads CASSVADRPSPLHF. As DNA, the CDR3 is TGTGCCAGCAGCGTAGCGGACCGACCCTCACCCCTCCACTTT.

The V and J genes are TRBV7-8 and TRBJ2-3; 16 nucleotides match TRBD2. Germline values: CDR1 SGHVS, CDR2 FQNEAQ. V was pared by 0 bases and J by 7 bases, with 1 base of the junction left unmatched. The CDR3 sequence is 16 residues long. DNA for the CDR3: TGTGCCAGCAGCTTAGCGGGACTAGCGGGGGGGCATACGCAGTATTTT. Protein sequence: CASSLAGLAGGHTQYF.

This chain connects TRBV24-1 to TRBJ2-7; TRBD1 might be the D (5 bases). The CDR3 is 13 residues long. From germline, CDR1 is KGHDR and CDR2 SFDVKD. Trimming pared 4 bases from V and 2 bases from J, leaving 8 bases between. Written as DNA, the CDR3 is TGTGCCACCAGTGAAGGGGCCGCCTACGAGCAGTACTTC. Its translation: CATSEGAAYEQYF.

The chain has TRBV27 and TRBJ1-2; D is possibly TRBD1 (6 bases). The CDR3 is 15 amino acids. Germline V gene lookup returns CDR1 MNHEY and CDR2 SMNVEV (reference sequence). The V end lost 2 bases, the J end lost 6 bases, and 16 bases lay between the germline ends. CDR3 coding DNA: TGTGCCAGCAGTTTAATCAGGGGTAGGGCAAATGGCTACACCTTC. Its protein product is CASSLIRGRANGYTF.